The 2 T cell receptor beta chains below come from one sample, sequenced in a study of T cell changes during pregnancy in multiple sclerosis. Profiled with immunoSEQ multiplex PCR; TCRdb holds only in-frame clones, not every one. The sample lists 100,000 or so clones, approximately 92% occurring once. Sequences were derived from peripheral blood, sampled in the first trimester of pregnancy. The origin of the receptors is a female donor with multiple sclerosis, enrolled in a pregnancy study.

This rearrangement joins TRBV4-1 to TRBJ1-1; 9 nucleotides align to TRBD1. V was pared by 3 bases and J by 6 bases, with 2 bases of the junction left unmatched. CDR3 length: 13 amino acids. The germline V gene encodes CDR1 MGHRA and CDR2 YSYEKL. The CDR3 nucleotides are TGCGCCAGCAGCCAGACAGGGGGTGCTGAAGCTTTCTTT. Translating it yields CASSQTGGAEAFF.

This chain joins TRBV7-8 and TRBJ2-4; 8 positions agree with TRBD2. Trimming took 5 bases from V and 0 from J; bases not matched to a gene: 18. Looked up from germline, CDR1 is SGHVS and CDR2 is FQNEAQ. The CDR3 has 20 amino acids. CDR3 residues: CASSHLLSGGPGLAKNIQYF. As DNA, the CDR3 is TGTGCCAGCAGCCACCTACTCTCGGGGGGGCCGGGCCTAGCCAAAAACATTCAGTACTTC.